Below are 10 T cell receptor beta chains sequenced from a single sample in a study of blood T cell repertoires in COVID-19. TCRdb's copy holds only in-frame clones and misses some; the assay was immunoSEQ multiplex PCR. The sample consists of roughly 180,000 clones, roughly 85% of them appearing once. Source material: peripheral blood. The receptors were gathered from a man aged 55-75 years with acute or convalescent COVID-19.

The gene calls are TRBV28 and TRBJ1-5; D perhaps matches TRBD1 (6 bases). The CDR3 runs to 17 residues. Looked up from germline, CDR1 is MDHEN and CDR2 is SYDVKM. V was cut by 7 bases and J by 4 bases, with 23 bases left in between. In nucleotides, the CDR3 is TGTGCCAGCACCCTTCTCGGCCGGAAAGGGGGTAATCAGCCCCAGCATTTT. Translated, it gives CASTLLGRKGGNQPQHF.

The chain has TRBV18 and TRBJ1-4, with TRBD1 identical over 8 bases. The germline V gene has CDR1 KGHSH and CDR2 LQKENI. The CDR3 covers 16 residues. Trimming removed 6 bases from V and 4 bases from J; junction bases left unmatched: 10. The CDR3 protein is CASSSSQGAGNEKLFF. The CDR3 DNA sequence: TGTGCCAGCTCGTCGTCGCAGGGGGCCGGTAATGAAAAACTGTTTTTT.

The rearrangement links TRBV9 to TRBJ2-1, with TRBD1 matching 8 bases. This CDR3 region has 15 residues. Germline trimming cut 2 bases from V and 6 bases from J; bases unmatched to any gene: 7. Germline CDR1 SGDLS, CDR2 YYNGEE. This CDR3 reads CASSVRGQGGNEQFF. The CDR3 nucleotides are TGTGCCAGCAGCGTCCGAGGACAGGGAGGCAATGAGCAGTTCTTC.

This chain uses TRBV18 with TRBJ2-3, with 10 bases aligning to TRBD2. V was pared by 3 bases and J by 6 bases, with 6 bases of the junction left unmatched. The CDR3 extends over 15 amino acids. CDR1 KGHSH and CDR2 LQKENI come from the germline V gene. The CDR3 loop is CASSPIAGGPDTQYF. Here the CDR3 DNA reads TGTGCCAGCTCACCCATAGCGGGAGGCCCGGATACGCAGTATTTT.

The V and J genes are TRBV7-2 and TRBJ2-3; possibly TRBD2 for D (6 bases). The CDR3 is made up of 14 amino acids. Germline values: CDR1 SGHTA, CDR2 FQGNSA. Trimming removed 5 bases from V and 1 base from J, with 10 bases in between. The CDR3 sequence: CASSPRRGTDTQYF. Written as DNA, the CDR3 is TGTGCCAGCAGCCCGCGGAGGGGCACAGATACGCAGTATTTT.

The gene calls are TRBV5-7 and TRBJ2-3; D may be TRBD2 (6 bases). TRBV5-7 is sorted into the ORF group, with uncertain function. V was shortened by 4 bases and J by 0 bases, with 12 bases between the two germline ends. CDR3 size: 15 residues. CDR3 loop: CASSPGAGSTDTQYF. The CDR3 coding sequence is TGTGCCAGCAGCCCTGGTGCGGGAAGCACAGATACGCAGTATTTT.

The rearrangement links TRBV28 to TRBJ2-1; unclear D gene. CDR3 length: 12 amino acids. With 6 bases removed from V and 9 bases from J, the gap between germline ends came to 12 bases. Looked up from germline, CDR1 is MDHEN and CDR2 is SYDVKM. CDR3 nucleotides: TGTGCCAGCAGAGATCGTGTAGTTGAGCAGTTCTTC. Encoded protein: CASRDRVVEQFF.

The V call is TRBV7-8, the J call TRBJ1-2, with 10 bases that match TRBD1. The V gene end was trimmed by 2 bases and the J gene end by 4 bases; junction bases not matched to a gene: 10. The CDR3 runs to 17 residues. From germline, CDR1 is SGHVS and CDR2 FQNEAQ. Written as DNA, the CDR3 is TGTGCCAGCAGCTTAAACCGGGACAGGGGAGTGGTCTATGGCTACACCTTC. Translating gives CASSLNRDRGVVYGYTF.

This chain joins TRBV27 and TRBJ1-2; no definite D call. V lost 4 bases and J 4 bases, leaving 25 bases between the germline ends. The CDR3 is 18 amino acids. Germline CDR1 reads MNHEY; CDR2 reads SMNVEV (reference sequence). In DNA form, the CDR3 reads TGTGCCAGCAGTTCGTTGGTACCTAGTGTTGACGGCCGCTATGGCTACACCTTC. Translating gives CASSSLVPSVDGRYGYTF.

This clone was detected only a few times. The chain is built from TRBV7-3 and TRBJ2-7; D not certain. Germline CDR1 and CDR2: SGHTA and FQGTGA. This CDR3 has 14 amino acids. Trimming cost V 1 base and J 3 bases, with 10 bases left between them. The CDR3 reads CASSLNPGYYEQYF. CDR3 DNA: TGTGCCAGCAGCTTAAATCCAGGATACTACGAGCAGTACTTC. Full variable domain (missing parts from reference TRBV7-3 and TRBJ2-7): GAGVSQTPSNKVTEKGKYVELRCDPISGHTALYWYRQSLGQGPEFLIYFQGTGAADDSGLPNDRFFAVRPEGSVSTLKIQRTERGDSAVYLCASSLNPGYYEQYFGPGTRLTVT.